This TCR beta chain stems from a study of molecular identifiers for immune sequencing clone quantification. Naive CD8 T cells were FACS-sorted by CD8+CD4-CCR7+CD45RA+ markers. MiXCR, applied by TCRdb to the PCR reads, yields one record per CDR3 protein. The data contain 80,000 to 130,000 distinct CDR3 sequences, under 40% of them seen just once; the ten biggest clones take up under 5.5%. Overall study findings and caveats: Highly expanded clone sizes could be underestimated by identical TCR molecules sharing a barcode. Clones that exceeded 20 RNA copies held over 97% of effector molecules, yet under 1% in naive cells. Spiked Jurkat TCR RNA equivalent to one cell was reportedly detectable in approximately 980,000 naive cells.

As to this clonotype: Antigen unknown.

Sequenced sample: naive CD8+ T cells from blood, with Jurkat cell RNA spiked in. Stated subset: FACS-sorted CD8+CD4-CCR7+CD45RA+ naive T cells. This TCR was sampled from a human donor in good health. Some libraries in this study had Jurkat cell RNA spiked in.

CDR3 protein: CASSYGQGPGGELFF. CDR3 DNA sequence: TGTGCCAGCAGTTACGGGCAGGGGCCGGGCGGGGAGCTGTTTTTT. The chain carries TRBV6-6 and TRBJ2-2; a weak D match, TRBD1 (6 bases). The CDR3 runs to 15 residues. Trimming stripped 2 bases from V and 7 bases from J, with 14 bases between. Germline loops: CDR1 MNHNY, CDR2 SVGAGI (reference sequence).